Listed here are 19 T cell receptor beta chains from one sample, sequenced in a study of regulatory T cells in long-lasting Graves disease. Investigators prepared the TCR beta libraries by applying iRepertoire HTBI primers and Arm-PCR of CDR3 regions. TCRdb processed the multiplex PCR reads anew with MiXCR; each CDR3 protein has one entry. Altogether hundreds of thousands of distinct CDR3 sequences are present, around 21% being singletons, with the ten largest covering roughly 8%. The sample's time point: persistent/refractory GD, antithyroid drugs over 5 years with positive TRAb. The TCR library was prepared using RNA isolated from PBMCs. The specimen was peripheral blood mononuclear cells (PBMCs), collected when the disease was refractory, from a patient treated with antithyroid drugs. Every receptor here comes from a female donor with Graves disease.

This chain links TRBV6-1 with TRBJ1-2; perhaps TRBD1 as D (5 bases). The CDR3 is made up of 18 amino acids. The V end was cut by 5 bases, the J end by 2 bases, with 24 bases between. Germline CDR1 and CDR2: MNHNS and SASEGT. The CDR3 protein is CASSRRDPGIQSNYGYTF. The CDR3 DNA reads TGTGCCAGCAGTCGAAGGGACCCGGGAATACAGAGCAACTATGGCTACACCTTC.

This chain connects TRBV20-1 to TRBJ1-2; maybe TRBD1 (6 bases). Looked up from germline, CDR1 is DFQATT and CDR2 is SNEGSKA (reference sequence). Deletions cut 5 bases from V and 1 base from J, with 11 bases between. This CDR3 has 13 residues. This CDR3 reads CSARQDLNYGYTF. DNA of the CDR3: TGCAGTGCTCGACAGGACCTTAACTATGGCTACACCTTC.

This clonotype was recorded at least ten times. The chain combines TRBV7-3 with TRBJ2-3, with D maybe TRBD2 (5 bases). CDR1 SGHTA and CDR2 FQGTGA come from the germline V gene. Trimming pared 5 bases from V and 4 bases from J, leaving 16 bases between. The CDR3 covers 15 residues. CDR3 in amino acids: CASSNSGYGADTQYF. DNA of the CDR3: TGTGCCAGCAGCAACAGCGGATATGGGGCAGATACGCAGTATTTT.

This sequence joins TRBV3-1 and TRBJ2-7, with TRBD1 matching 9 bases. The junction had 9 bases not matched to a gene; V was cut back by 1 base and J by 2 bases. Germline CDR1 LGHDT, CDR2 YNNKEL (reference sequence). The CDR3 extends over 17 amino acids. The CDR3 DNA sequence: TGTGCCAGCAGCCAAGCCCTTGGGACAGGGTTTGCCTACGAGCAGTACTTC. Its protein is CASSQALGTGFAYEQYF.

The J gene is TRBJ1-1, the V gene TRBV10-1; D is uncertain. The CDR3 covers 12 residues. V was pared by 7 bases and J by 3 bases, with 9 bases between. Germline CDR1 is WNHNN and CDR2 is SYGVQD (reference sequence). CDR3 residues: CASTLLDTEAFF. CDR3 in DNA: TGCGCCAGCACCTTACTGGACACTGAAGCTTTCTTT.

The rearrangement links TRBV12-3 or TRBV12-4 to TRBJ2-1, with D perhaps being TRBD1 or TRBD2 (6 bases each). Trimming pared 6 bases from V and 7 bases from J, leaving 16 bases between. The CDR3 covers 14 residues. The CDR3, as DNA: TGTGCCAGCAGCAGGGGAGGCATGCGGAATGAGCAGTTCTTC. The encoded protein is CASSRGGMRNEQFF.

This clonotype was found a few times. A read error is possible here, since a much larger clone lies one base away. The rearrangement uses TRBV7-9 and TRBJ2-7, with no clear D. Per the germline V gene, CDR1 is SEHNR and CDR2 is FQNEAQ (reference sequence). Trimming pared 4 bases from V and 0 bases from J, leaving 7 bases between. This CDR3 spans 13 amino acids. The DNA for the CDR3 is TGTGCCAGCAGCTACTGGAGCTCCTACGAGCAGTACTTC. Its protein is CASSYWSSYEQYF. The full variable domain, completed using reference TRBV7-9 and TRBJ2-7, is DTGVSQNPRHKITKRGQNVTFRCDPISEHNRLYWYRQTLGQGPEFLTYFQNEAQLEKSRLLSDRFSAERPKGSFSTLEIQRTEQGDSAMYLCASSYWSSYEQYFGPGTRLTVT.

This chain joins TRBV9 and TRBJ1-4; TRBD1 agrees at 7 bases. In germline, CDR1 is SGDLS, CDR2 YYNGEE. The V gene end was trimmed by 3 bases and the J gene end by 5 bases; junction bases not matched to a gene: 4. This CDR3 contains 14 residues. The CDR3 DNA follows: TGTGCCAGCAGCGGGGGACAGAGGAATGAAAAACTGTTTTTT. Its translation: CASSGGQRNEKLFF.

This clonotype came up once. V and J are TRBV29-1 and TRBJ2-6; TRBD2 might be the D (6 bases). The germline V gene has CDR1 SQVTM and CDR2 ANQGSEA. V lost 3 bases and J lost 2, with 8 bases in between. This CDR3 spans 14 amino acids. The CDR3 DNA reads TGCAGCGTTGATACGGGGGCTGGGGCCAACGTCCTGACTTTC. It encodes CSVDTGAGANVLTF.

Ten or more counts support this clonotype. This chain uses TRBV7-2 with TRBJ2-7, with 9 bases lining up with TRBD2. The CDR3 consists of 15 residues. V dropped 3 bases and J dropped 3; count of bases not matched to a gene: 6. The germline V gene encodes CDR1 SGHTA and CDR2 FQGNSA. Here the CDR3 DNA reads TGTGCCAGCAGCTTTTCAAGCGGGAGGTTCTACGAGCAGTACTTC. Translated, it gives CASSFSSGRFYEQYF. The whole variable domain, filled in from reference TRBV7-2 and TRBJ2-7, reads GAGVSQSPSNKVTEKGKDVELRCDPISGHTALYWYRQSLGQGLEFLIYFQGNSAPDKSGLPSDRFSAERTGGSVSTLTIQRTQQEDSAVYLCASSFSSGRFYEQYFGPGTRLTVT.

This clonotype was picked up a small number of times. The rearrangement joins TRBV5-1 to TRBJ2-2; D is uncertain. CDR1 is SGHRS and CDR2 is YFSETQ in the germline V gene. V lost 4 bases and J 4 bases, leaving 14 bases between the germline ends. There are 15 residues in the CDR3. The CDR3 DNA is TGCGCCAGCAGCCCTCGGGCCCACTTCACCGGGGAGCTGTTTTTT. The encoded protein is CASSPRAHFTGELFF.

This chain links TRBV28 with TRBJ2-3; D is ambiguous. The ends were cut back, 3 bases at V and 6 bases at J, with 7 bases in the middle. CDR1 and CDR2 (germline): MDHEN, SYDVKM. This CDR3 has 12 amino acids. CDR3 sequence: CASSFRRDTQYF. The CDR3 DNA reads as TGTGCCAGCAGTTTCCGGCGGGATACGCAGTATTTT.

This clonotype occurred many times. The chain is built from TRBV12-3 or TRBV12-4 and TRBJ1-1; D is unresolved. CDR3 length equals 15 residues. V shed 3 bases and J shed 1 base, with 12 bases lying between them. In DNA form, the CDR3 reads TGTGCCAGCAGTTTTATCGGTAGGGAGAACACTGAAGCTTTCTTT. This encodes CASSFIGRENTEAFF.

This chain uses TRBV5-1 with TRBJ2-2; tentatively, D is TRBD2 (5 bases). CDR3 size: 15 residues. V lost 0 bases and J 3 bases, leaving 9 bases between the germline ends. CDR1 and CDR2 (germline): SGHRS, YFSETQ. This CDR3 is CASSLGGADTGELFF. CDR3 nucleotides: TGCGCCAGCAGCTTGGGGGGAGCGGACACCGGGGAGCTGTTTTTT.

This clonotype was observed a few times. V usage is TRBV6-5 and J usage is TRBJ2-7; TRBD2 agrees at 11 bases. Germline CDR1 MNHEY, CDR2 SVGAGI. The junction had 4 bases not matched to a gene; V was cut back by 4 bases and J by 2 bases. The CDR3 runs to 15 residues. CDR3 DNA: TGTGCCAGCAGTTTGACTAGCGGGGCGACCTACGAGCAGTACTTC. Translating it yields CASSLTSGATYEQYF.

This clonotype was observed a handful of times. The rearrangement joins TRBV6-2 or TRBV6-3 to TRBJ2-5; D is perhaps TRBD1 (5 bases). This CDR3 spans 13 amino acids. CDR1 MNHEY and CDR2 SVGEGT come from the germline V gene. V was trimmed by 2 bases and J by 5 bases, leaving 9 bases between them. The CDR3 DNA is TGTGCCAGCAGTTACGCCAGGGCGGAGACCCAGTACTTC. Its protein is CASSYARAETQYF.

This clonotype turned up a few times. J is TRBJ1-1 and V is TRBV29-1; maybe TRBD1 (5 bases). The length of the CDR3 is 13 residues. Per the germline V gene, CDR1 is SQVTM and CDR2 is ANQGSEA. Trimming pared 2 bases from V and 1 base from J, leaving 8 bases between. The CDR3 reads CSVERDRNTEAFF. The CDR3 bases are TGCAGCGTTGAACGAGACAGGAACACTGAAGCTTTCTTT.

This clonotype has a handful of counts. The chain couples TRBV6-2 or TRBV6-3 to TRBJ1-1, with D possibly matching TRBD1 (5 bases). From germline, CDR1 is MNHEY and CDR2 SVGEGT. Trimming pared 2 bases from V and 5 bases from J, leaving 18 bases between. This CDR3 spans 16 amino acids. The CDR3 region is CASSYPRGPGGTEAFF. CDR3 bases: TGTGCCAGCAGTTACCCCCGGGGCCCTGGGGGGACTGAAGCTTTCTTT.

This clonotype was seen more than once but under ten times. The chain recombines TRBV6-2 or TRBV6-3 with TRBJ1-1, with 8 bases matching TRBD1. Germline V gene sequence: CDR1 MNHEY, CDR2 SVGEGT. The CDR3 runs to 18 residues. After removal of 3 bases from V and 4 bases from J, the junction contained 16 bases not matched to a gene. The CDR3 is CASSYPRQGKRVGTEAFF. Written as DNA, the CDR3 is TGTGCCAGCAGTTATCCCCGACAGGGGAAGCGAGTAGGCACTGAAGCTTTCTTT.